This T cell receptor (beta chain) appears in the sequencing data of a study of spatial heterogeneity in lung cancer. The time point is: sample taken at primary tumor resection. Unsorted whole RNA of tumor, nontumor lung or frozen PBMC was sequenced. Some 72 TRACERx patients with early, untreated non-small cell lung cancer donated samples. TCRdb passed the 5' RACE reads through MiXCR, listing each CDR3 protein once. The sample carries some 1,500 distinct CDR3 sequences, roughly a quarter recorded once. The germline V gene encodes CDR1 SNHLY and CDR2 FYNNEI. The CDR3 consists of 14 residues. Deletions cut 7 bases from V and 8 bases from J, with 18 bases between.

This specimen consisted of PBMCs, obtained at surgery. The TCR comes from a male donor with early-stage non-small cell lung cancer. The rearrangement joins TRBV2 to TRBJ2-1, with D possibly matching TRBD2 (6 bases). CDR3 bases: TGTGCCAGCATGGGGACGGTGACTAGTCATGAGCAGTTCTTC. Translated, it gives CASMGTVTSHEQFF.